Below, 7 T cell receptor beta chains from the same sample are listed, as sequenced in a study of T cell responses to AZD1222 COVID-19 vaccine. Clones were sequenced by immunoSEQ multiplex PCR, and TCRdb holds only the in-frame ones, with some missing. This sample has about 210,000 clones, with around 92% found just once. The source material was peripheral blood, sampled on day 0 of AZD1222 vaccination. Receptors were obtained from an adult in good health.

The chain joins TRBV4-1 to TRBJ1-2; D gene uncertain. Germline assignment: CDR1 MGHRA and CDR2 YSYEKL. The V end was cut by 0 bases, the J end by 0 bases, with 2 bases between. This CDR3 contains 13 residues. In DNA form, the CDR3 reads TGCGCCAGCAGCCAAGAGTCTAACTATGGCTACACCTTC. Translated: CASSQESNYGYTF.

The chain joins TRBV4-2 to TRBJ1-4; 7 bases match TRBD1. The CDR3 sequence is 15 residues long. Germline V lookup: CDR1 LGHNA, CDR2 YNFKEQ. The J segment lost 7 bases and the V segment lost 5 bases, leaving 10 bases of the junction unmatched. CDR3 coding DNA: TGTGCCAGCAGCACCCACCCGGACAGGACTGAAAAACTGTTTTTT. Protein sequence: CASSTHPDRTEKLFF.

The rearrangement joins TRBV19 to TRBJ1-5; no firm D call. V dropped 4 bases and J dropped 3 bases, with 25 bases sitting between them. Germline V gives CDR1 LNHDA, CDR2 SQIVND (reference sequence). The CDR3 extends over 19 amino acids. The CDR3 region has the DNA TGTGCCAGTAGTACCCCGGGCAGGAGAACCGACCCCATCAATCAGCCCCAGCATTTT. As protein: CASSTPGRRTDPINQPQHF. Combining the CDR3 with reference TRBV19 and TRBJ1-5 gives the whole variable domain DGGITQSPKYLFRKEGQNVTLSCEQNLNHDAMYWYRQDPGQGLRLIYYSQIVNDFQKGDIAEGYSVSREKKESFPLTVTSAQKNPTAFYLCASSTPGRRTDPINQPQHFGDGTRLSIL.

The chain links TRBV20-1 to TRBJ2-7, with 11 bases identical to TRBD2. Germline trimming cut 3 bases from V and 5 bases from J; bases unmatched to any gene: 9. The length of the CDR3 is 15 residues. Germline CDR1 and CDR2: DFQATT and SNEGSKA (reference sequence). CDR3 nucleotides: TGCAGTGCTAGTGCCTCTAGCGGGGGGTGGAACGAGCAGTACTTC. The encoded protein is CSASASSGGWNEQYF.

V and J are TRBV16 and TRBJ2-1, with D possibly being TRBD2 (5 bases). The length of the CDR3 is 14 residues. With 2 bases removed from V and 7 bases from J, the gap between germline ends came to 12 bases. In germline, CDR1 is KGHSY, CDR2 FQNENV. CDR3 in DNA: TGTGCCAGCAGCCAACTCCGGGAATCGAATGAGCAGTTCTTC. Translated, it gives CASSQLRESNEQFF. The whole variable domain, remainder taken from reference TRBV16 and TRBJ2-1, is GEEVAQTPKHLVRGEGQKAKLYCAPIKGHSYVFWYQQVLKNEFKFLISFQNENVFDETGMPKERFSAKCLPNSPCSLEIQATKLEDSAVYFCASSQLRESNEQFFGPGTRLTVL.

The chain uses TRBV4-2 and TRBJ1-4; 7 bases map to TRBD1. The CDR3 runs to 15 residues. CDR1 is LGHNA and CDR2 is YNFKEQ in the germline V gene. V gave up 2 bases and J gave up 4 bases; unmatched junction bases: 4. The CDR3 coding sequence is TGTGCCAGCAGCCAACCCGACAGGGATAATGAAAAACTGTTTTTT. The encoded protein is CASSQPDRDNEKLFF.

V and J are TRBV3-1 (or the pseudogene TRBV3-2) and TRBJ2-1; D may be TRBD2 (6 bases). CDR1 LGHDT and CDR2 YNNKEL come from the germline V gene (reference sequence). The CDR3 is 14 residues long. Trimming removed 7 bases from V and 7 bases from J, with 17 bases in between. CDR3 bases: TGTGCCAGCAAGCAGGGACTTGGGGGGAATGAGCAGTTCTTC. Translated: CASKQGLGGNEQFF.